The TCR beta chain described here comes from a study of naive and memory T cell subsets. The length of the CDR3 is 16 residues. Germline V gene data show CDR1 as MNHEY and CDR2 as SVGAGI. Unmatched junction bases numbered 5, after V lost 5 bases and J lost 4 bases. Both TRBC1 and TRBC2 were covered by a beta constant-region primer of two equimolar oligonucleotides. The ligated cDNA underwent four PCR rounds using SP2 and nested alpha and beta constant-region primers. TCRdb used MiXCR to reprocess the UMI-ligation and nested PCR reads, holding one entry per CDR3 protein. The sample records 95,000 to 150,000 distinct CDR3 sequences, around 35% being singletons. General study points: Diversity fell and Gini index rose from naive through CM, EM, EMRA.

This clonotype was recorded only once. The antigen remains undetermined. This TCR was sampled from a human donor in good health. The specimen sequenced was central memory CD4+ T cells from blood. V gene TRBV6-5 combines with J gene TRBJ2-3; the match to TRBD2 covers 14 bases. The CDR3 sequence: CASSPKGLAGADTQYF. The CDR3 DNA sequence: TGTGCCAGCAGTCCTAAGGGACTAGCGGGAGCAGATACGCAGTATTTT.